This is a list of T cell receptor beta chains from one sample in a study of multiple sclerosis patients with progressive multifocal leukoencephalopathy. Libraries were prepared by immunoSEQ multiplex PCR; TCRdb keeps only in-frame clonotypes and omits some of them. There are about 32,000 clones in the sample; around 93% occur only once, and 1.9% lies in the top ten. Sequencing was carried out using PBMCs. These receptors originate from a man aged 25-40 years with multiple sclerosis. Both conserved end residues are part of each CDR3. D genes are given only for firm matches. The size field is filled for only some rows; it gives once, few, many or a size class.

d_call clone_size j_call v_call cdr3_nt cdr3_aa
- - TRBJ2-7 TRBV15 TGTGCCACCAGCAGAGATCAGGGCCCCTACGAGCAGTACTTC CATSRDQGPYEQYF
- - TRBJ2-1 TRBV7-2 TGTGCCAGCAGCTCAGTTACAGGGTCCGTTGAGCAGTTCTTC CASSSVTGSVEQFF
- - TRBJ1-4 TRBV5-1 TGCGCCAGCAGCTTGGCCCCGCCGGGGACTAATGAAAAACTGTTTTTT CASSLAPPGTNEKLFF
TRBD2 - TRBJ2-7 TRBV30 TGTGCCTGGACCCTTAGCGGGAACGAGCAGTACTTC CAWTLSGNEQYF
- - TRBJ2-1 TRBV4-3 TGCGCCAGCAGCCAAAGGCCCTCTAGTATCCCCTACAATGAGCAGTTCTTC CASSQRPSSIPYNEQFF
- - TRBJ1-1 TRBV27 TGTGCCAGCACCGCAGGGGCCGGGAACACTGAAGCTTTCTTT CASTAGAGNTEAFF
TRBD1 - TRBJ2-7 TRBV15 TGTGCCACCAGCAGAGCTAGGACAGGGGTGGGCTACGAGCAGTACTTC CATSRARTGVGYEQYF
TRBD1 - TRBJ2-3 TRBV9 TGTGCCAGCAGCGTTCCACCTGGGACAGGGGTGACAGATACGCAGTATTTT CASSVPPGTGVTDTQYF
TRBD1 few TRBJ1-2 TRBV4-1 TGCGCCAGCAGCCGCGGACAGGGGGAAGGCTATGGCTACACCTTC CASSRGQGEGYGYTF
- - TRBJ2-2 TRBV27 TGTGCCAGCAGCCGCCTCGGACACGATGGAAGGGCCGGGGAGCTGTTTTTT CASSRLGHDGRAGELFF
TRBD1 - TRBJ2-3 TRBV5-4 TGTGCCAGCAGCTGGGGACAGGGGAACACAGATACGCAGTATTTT CASSWGQGNTDTQYF
- - TRBJ2-1 TRBV5-4 TGTGCCAGCAGCTTGGCCGGCGATAGCGCCTACAATGAGCAGTTCTTC CASSLAGDSAYNEQFF
TRBD2 - TRBJ2-3 TRBV5-4 TGTGCCAGCAGCCAAACTAGCGGGGGAGGGGATACGCAGTATTTT CASSQTSGGGDTQYF
- - TRBJ1-3 TRBV5-1 TGCGCCAGCAGCTTGGGGGCAGGGTCTATCTCTGGAAACACCATATATTTT CASSLGAGSISGNTIYF
TRBD2 - TRBJ2-5 TRBV5-1 TGCGCCTTTCGACTAGCCCCGTACCAAGAGACCCAGTACTTC CAFRLAPYQETQYF
- - TRBJ1-4 TRBV6-6 TGTGCCAGCAGACTGGGGGGACCTAACAATGAAAAACTGTTTTTT CASRLGGPNNEKLFF
TRBD1 - TRBJ2-2 TRBV6-6 TGTGCCAGCATTCTACAGGGGACCGGGGAGCTGTTTTTT CASILQGTGELFF
- - TRBJ2-2 TRBV29-1 TGCAGCGCCCGGAATATAGGGGACACCGGGGAGCTGTTTTTT CSARNIGDTGELFF
TRBD1 - TRBJ2-7 TRBV19 TGTGCCAGTAGGCTGGGACAGGGAACGTACGAGCAGTACTTC CASRLGQGTYEQYF
TRBD1 - TRBJ2-6 TRBV10-3 TGTGCCATCAGCCCGGGACAGCGGAGCTCTGGGGCCAACGTCCTGACTTTC CAISPGQRSSGANVLTF
- once TRBJ2-2 TRBV7-9 TGTGCCAGCAGCTTCTCCAGGAAGGCGGGCACCGGGGAGCTGTTTTTT CASSFSRKAGTGELFF
TRBD2 - TRBJ2-1 TRBV15 TGTGCCACCAGCAGAGAAGCGGGAGGCACCTACAATGAGCAGTTCTTC CATSREAGGTYNEQFF
- - TRBJ1-5 TRBV19 TGTGCCAGTAGTATTAGCCTCAATCAGCCCCAGCATTTT CASSISLNQPQHF
- - TRBJ1-3 TRBV7-9 TGTGCCAGCAGCTTAAAGGGGACCGCTCACTCTGGAAACACCATATATTTT CASSLKGTAHSGNTIYF
- - TRBJ2-5 TRBV7-8 TGTGCCAGCAGCGTAACTAGTAGTCAAGAGACCCAGTACTTC CASSVTSSQETQYF
- - TRBJ1-5 TRBV5-4 TGTGCCAGCAGCTTGGATGGAGGCAAACAGCCCCAGCATTTT CASSLDGGKQPQHF
TRBD1 - TRBJ2-7 TRBV6-5 TGTGCCAGCAGTTACTCGAGACAGGGGCTCTACGAGCAGTACTTC CASSYSRQGLYEQYF
TRBD2 - TRBJ2-5 TRBV5-4 TGTGCCAGCAGCTTGGGATTTCGACTAGCGGGCGGGGAGACCCAGTACTTC CASSLGFRLAGGETQYF
- - TRBJ2-7 TRBV4-1 TGCGCCAGCAGCCAAGAGCCAGAAGGGCGCGAGCAGTACTTC CASSQEPEGREQYF
TRBD1 - TRBJ2-7 TRBV30 TGTGCCTGGATCCGCTTGGGGCAGGGGGCCTCCTACGAGCAGTACTTC CAWIRLGQGASYEQYF
- - TRBJ1-2 TRBV2 TGTGCCAGCAGTGCCACAGGGCTGGGCTACACCTTC CASSATGLGYTF
TRBD2 - TRBJ2-1 TRBV4-3 TGCGCCAGCAGCCAAGATTCGGCGGGAGCGGGTTACAATGAGCAGTTCTTC CASSQDSAGAGYNEQFF
- - TRBJ1-3 TRBV10-3 TGTGCCATCACCCCGAGGGGGTTCACTGGAAACACCATATATTTT CAITPRGFTGNTIYF
TRBD2 - TRBJ2-4 TRBV5-4 TGTGCCAGCAGCTTTAAACTAGCGGTTGCATCCAAAAACATTCAGTACTTC CASSFKLAVASKNIQYF
- - TRBJ2-5 TRBV7-9 TGTGCCAGCAGCTCGGTCGACAGTCAAGAGACCCAGTACTTC CASSSVDSQETQYF
TRBD2 - TRBJ2-1 TRBV9 TGTGCCAGCAGCGCAAGCGGGAGCTCCTACAATGAGCAGTTCTTC CASSASGSSYNEQFF
TRBD2 - TRBJ2-7 TRBV19 TGTGCCAGTAGTGTGACTAGCGGGAGCTACGAGCAGTACTTC CASSVTSGSYEQYF
- - TRBJ1-5 TRBV27 TGTGCCAGCAGTTCGACCCGACTACAGCCCCAGCATTTT CASSSTRLQPQHF
TRBD1 - TRBJ2-3 TRBV6-6 TGTGCCAGCAGCCAACCTCCGGGACAGGGGGCAGATACGCAGTATTTT CASSQPPGQGADTQYF
- - TRBJ2-6 TRBV18 TGTGCCAGCTCACCTTACCGAGGAGACTCTGGGGCCAACGTCCTGACTTTC CASSPYRGDSGANVLTF
- once TRBJ2-5 TRBV6-5 TGTGCCAGCAGTCAACCCCCCGAGACCCAGTACTTC CASSQPPETQYF
- - TRBJ2-3 TRBV29-1 TGCAGCGTTGCCCACAAGAGGAGTAAGACAGATACGCAGTATTTT CSVAHKRSKTDTQYF
- - TRBJ2-7 TRBV9 TGTGCCAGCAGCGTAGGCCATGGTAGCCTCTACGAGCAGTACTTC CASSVGHGSLYEQYF
- once TRBJ2-6 TRBV11-2 TGTGCCAGCAGCTTAGGGCAGGGACACCCTGGGGCCAACGTCCTGACTTTC CASSLGQGHPGANVLTF
- - TRBJ2-5 TRBV18 TGTGCCAGCTCACCGCAACAGGGGGGGCAAGAGACCCAGTACTTC CASSPQQGGQETQYF
- once TRBJ2-5 TRBV6-1 TGTGCCAGCGGGTATTGGGGTAGCAGCCAAGAGACCCAGTACTTC CASGYWGSSQETQYF
TRBD2 - TRBJ2-1 TRBV10-3 TGTGCCATCAGCGGCGGGACTAGCGGGTACAATGAGCAGTTCTTC CAISGGTSGYNEQFF
- - TRBJ1-2 TRBV30 TGTGCCTGGAGTACATACAGGGTCCTTCGGGGCTACACCTTC CAWSTYRVLRGYTF